The TCR beta chain under discussion was sequenced for a study of T cell changes during pregnancy in multiple sclerosis. Profiled with immunoSEQ multiplex PCR; TCRdb holds only in-frame clones, not every one. Here the sample spans 40,000 or so clones, 94% being singletons. The germline gives CDR1 SEHNR, CDR2 FQNEAQ (reference sequence). Trimming left V 2 bases short and J 1 base short, with 10 bases between. The CDR3 is 15 residues long. This sequence was found in a female donor with multiple sclerosis, enrolled in a pregnancy study. Sequenced material: CD8+ T cells from peripheral blood mononuclear cells, taken in the third trimester of pregnancy. The chain recombines TRBV7-9 with TRBJ2-3; tentative D call: TRBD2 (6 bases). The CDR3 region is CASSLPGSGTDTQYF. In nucleotides, the CDR3 is TGTGCCAGCAGCTTACCCGGGAGTGGCACAGATACGCAGTATTTT.